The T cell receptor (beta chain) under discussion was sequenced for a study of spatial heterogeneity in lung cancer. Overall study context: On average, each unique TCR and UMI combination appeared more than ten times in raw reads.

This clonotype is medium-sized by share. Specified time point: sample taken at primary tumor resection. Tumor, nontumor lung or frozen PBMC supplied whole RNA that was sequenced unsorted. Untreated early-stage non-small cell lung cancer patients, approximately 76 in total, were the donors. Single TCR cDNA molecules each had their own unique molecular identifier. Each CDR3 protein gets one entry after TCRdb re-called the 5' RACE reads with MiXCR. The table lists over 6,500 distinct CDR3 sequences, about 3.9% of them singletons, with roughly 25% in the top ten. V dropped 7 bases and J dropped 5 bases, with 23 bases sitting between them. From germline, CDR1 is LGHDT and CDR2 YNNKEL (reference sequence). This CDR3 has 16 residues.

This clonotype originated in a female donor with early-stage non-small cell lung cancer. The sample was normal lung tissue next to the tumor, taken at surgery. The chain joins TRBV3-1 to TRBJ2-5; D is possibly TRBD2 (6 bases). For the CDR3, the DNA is TGTGCCAGCACAAATCAACAGGCAACCCGGGAGGAGACCCAGTACTTC. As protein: CASTNQQATREETQYF.